Sequencing of this T cell receptor beta chain was carried out in a study of T-cell reconstitution after alpha-beta-depleted transplantation in children. V lost 8 bases, J lost 8 bases, and 14 bases stayed unmatched. The CDR3 loop spans 14 amino acids. Unique molecular identifiers featured in how the TCRbeta library was prepared. TCRdb re-called the PCR reads through MiXCR, storing one row per CDR3 protein. The table records about 78,000 distinct CDR3 sequences, less than 15% of them present only once. The clonotype comes from a male patient aged 2-15 years who had a stem cell transplant for acute lymphoblastic leukemia, so the T cells may come from the graft donor. The sample consisted of PBMCs, mostly from graft donor cells, taken 180 days after TCRalphabeta/CD19-depleted stem cell transplant. The chain is built from TRBV12-3 or TRBV12-4 and TRBJ1-2; 7 bases line up with TRBD1. DNA of the CDR3: TGTGCCAGCCTTCGACAGGGACCATATATGGGCTACACCTTC. It yields the protein CASLRQGPYMGYTF.